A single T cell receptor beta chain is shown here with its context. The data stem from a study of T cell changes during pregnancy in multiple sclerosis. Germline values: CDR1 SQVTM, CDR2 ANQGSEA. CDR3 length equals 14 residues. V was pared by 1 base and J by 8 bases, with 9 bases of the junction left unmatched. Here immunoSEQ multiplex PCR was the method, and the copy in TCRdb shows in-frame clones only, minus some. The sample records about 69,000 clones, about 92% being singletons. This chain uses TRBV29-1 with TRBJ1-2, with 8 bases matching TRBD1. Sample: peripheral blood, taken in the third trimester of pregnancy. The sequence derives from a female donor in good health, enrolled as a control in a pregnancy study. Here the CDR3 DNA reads TGCAGCGTTGAAGTCCTCCAGGGGGCGAAGGGCTACACCTTC. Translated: CSVEVLQGAKGYTF. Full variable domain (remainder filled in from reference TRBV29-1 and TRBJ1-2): SAVISQKPSRDICQRGTSLTIQCQVDSQVTMMFWYRQQPGQSLTLIATANQGSEATYESGFVIDKFPISRPNLTFSTLTVSNMSPEDSSIYLCSVEVLQGAKGYTFGSGTRLTVV.